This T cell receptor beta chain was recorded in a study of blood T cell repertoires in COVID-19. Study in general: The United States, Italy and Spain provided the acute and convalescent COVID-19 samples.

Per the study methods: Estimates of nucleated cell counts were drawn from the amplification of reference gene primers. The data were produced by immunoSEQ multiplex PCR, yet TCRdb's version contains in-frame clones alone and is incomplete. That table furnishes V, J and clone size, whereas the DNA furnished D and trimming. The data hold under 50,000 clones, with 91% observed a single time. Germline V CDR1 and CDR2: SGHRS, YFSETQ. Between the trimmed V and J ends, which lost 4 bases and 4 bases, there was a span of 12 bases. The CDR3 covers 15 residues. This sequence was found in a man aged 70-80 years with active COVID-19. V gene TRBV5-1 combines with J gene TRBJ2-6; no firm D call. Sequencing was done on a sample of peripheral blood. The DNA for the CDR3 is TGCGCCAGCAGCGGCAGCGTAGGAGGGGCCAACGTCCTGACTTTC. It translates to CASSGSVGGANVLTF.